Following are 31 T cell receptor beta chains from one sample sequenced in a study of T cell changes during pregnancy in multiple sclerosis. Sequencing was performed with immunoSEQ multiplex PCR; in TCRdb, only in-frame clones are kept and a portion is missing. The table has about 42,000 clones, 75% to 95% seen once. The source material was CD4+ T cells from peripheral blood mononuclear cells, sampled after pregnancy. These receptors all stem from a female donor in good health, enrolled as a control in a pregnancy study.

The chain links TRBV29-1 to TRBJ2-1; 10 bases agree with TRBD2. There are 14 residues in the CDR3. The V segment lost 3 bases and the J segment 7 bases; nucleotides outside the gene matches: 6. Per germline, CDR1 SQVTM and CDR2 ANQGSEA. DNA for the CDR3: TGCAGCGTTGATCGCACTAGCGGGGTAAATGAGCAGTTCTTC. Translating it yields CSVDRTSGVNEQFF.

The CDR3 sequence: CASSLETSGRWETQYF. DNA of the CDR3: TGTGCCAGCAGCCTGGAAACTAGCGGGAGATGGGAGACCCAGTACTTC. The V and J genes are TRBV4-2 and TRBJ2-5; 11 bases match TRBD2. The germline gives CDR1 LGHNA, CDR2 YNFKEQ. V lost 4 bases to trimming and J lost 5 bases; unmatched junction nucleotides: 9. CDR3 length equals 16 residues.

The table lists this clone with a few counts. V gene TRBV6-1 combines with J gene TRBJ1-1, with D uncertain. This CDR3 spans 13 amino acids. Between the trimmed V and J ends, which lost 4 bases and 7 bases, there was a span of 13 bases. Germline CDR1 MNHNS, CDR2 SASEGT. This CDR3 is CASSAEGGGEAFF. As DNA, the CDR3 is TGTGCCAGCAGTGCGGAGGGAGGCGGTGAAGCTTTCTTT.

This clone appeared a single time. The CDR3 nucleotides are TGTGCCAGCAGAGATCTGAGGGATGAGCAGTTCTTC. Residues: CASRDLRDEQFF. This chain links TRBV7-9 with TRBJ2-1, with D maybe TRBD2 (5 bases). The germline V and J ends were trimmed by 6 bases and 8 bases, with 11 bases remaining between them. The CDR3 contains 12 residues. Germline-derived CDR1 and CDR2 are SEHNR and FQNEAQ (reference sequence).

This chain uses TRBV5-5 with TRBJ2-2; 7 nucleotides align to TRBD2. The trim removed 0 bases at V and 5 bases at J, leaving 4 bases unmatched. From germline, CDR1 is SGHKS and CDR2 YYEKEE (reference sequence). There are 15 residues in the CDR3. CDR3 in DNA: TGTGCCAGCAGCTTGGACGGGGGGTGGACCGGGGAGCTGTTTTTT. Amino acid sequence: CASSLDGGWTGELFF.

This chain uses TRBV5-1 with TRBJ2-3; D perhaps matches TRBD1 (6 bases). Per the germline V gene, CDR1 is SGHRS and CDR2 is YFSETQ. Trimming removed 7 bases from V and 5 bases from J, with 8 bases in between. The CDR3 covers 11 residues. The CDR3 nucleotides are TGCGCCAGCGAGGGGGTAGATACGCAGTATTTT. Protein: CASEGVDTQYF.

This chain joins TRBV5-1 and TRBJ2-3, with D perhaps matching TRBD2 (5 bases). The CDR3 contains 17 residues. Germline CDR1 is SGHRS and CDR2 is YFSETQ. V was shortened by 6 bases and J by 5 bases, with 25 bases between the two germline ends. The CDR3 DNA reads as TGCGCCAGCACCCCACACACATGGGAGAGCGATCAAGATACGCAGTATTTT. Encoded protein: CASTPHTWESDQDTQYF.

V usage is TRBV5-4 and J usage is TRBJ1-1; 7 bases fit TRBD1. With V trimmed by 0 bases and J by 5 bases, 4 bases remained unmatched. Per the germline V gene, CDR1 is SGHNT and CDR2 is YYREEE (reference sequence). The CDR3 totals 14 residues. CDR3 amino acids: CASSLAGRGTEAFF. The CDR3 DNA reads TGTGCCAGCAGCTTGGCGGGCAGGGGGACTGAAGCTTTCTTT.

This clone has a single count. The V call is TRBV5-1, the J call TRBJ1-5; 7 positions agree with TRBD1. The ends lost 1 base at V and 4 bases at J; junction bases unmatched: 5. The CDR3 has 15 residues. The germline gives CDR1 SGHRS, CDR2 YFSETQ. For the CDR3, the DNA is TGCGCCAGCAGCTTGTCCGGACAGGTAAATCAGCCCCAGCATTTT. This gives the protein CASSLSGQVNQPQHF. The full variable domain, with the rest looked up from reference TRBV5-1 and TRBJ1-5, is KAGVTQTPRYLIKTRGQQVTLSCSPISGHRSVSWYQQTPGQGLQFLFEYFSETQRNKGNFPGRFSGRQFSNSRSEMNVSTLELGDSALYLCASSLSGQVNQPQHFGDGTRLSIL.

The gene calls are TRBV12-5 and TRBJ2-6; D call uncertain. The V and J ends lost 2 bases and 0 bases respectively, with 14 bases between them. There are 18 residues in the CDR3. CDR1 and CDR2 from the germline V gene are LGHNT and FRNRAP. The DNA for the CDR3 is TGTGCTAGTGGTTTGCAACTCGGGTCCAGCTCTGGGGCCAACGTCCTGACTTTC. Translation gives CASGLQLGSSSGANVLTF.

The CDR3 is CASSLLGQGASGYTF. For the CDR3, the DNA is TGCGCCAGCAGCTTGTTGGGACAGGGGGCGTCAGGCTACACCTTC. The chain employs TRBV5-1 and TRBJ1-2; 12 bases fit TRBD1. Germline V gene data show CDR1 as SGHRS and CDR2 as YFSETQ. The length of the CDR3 is 15 residues. The V and J ends lost 1 base and 8 bases, in that order; junction bases with no gene match: 6.

The chain is built from TRBV28 and TRBJ1-4; D gene ambiguous. This CDR3 has 14 amino acids. Looked up from germline, CDR1 is MDHEN and CDR2 is SYDVKM. The ends were cut back, 2 bases at V and 5 bases at J, with 9 bases in the middle. CDR3 amino acids: CASSLVSGNEKLFF. The CDR3 coding sequence is TGTGCCAGCAGTTTAGTCTCGGGAAATGAAAAACTGTTTTTT.

This chain uses TRBV15 with TRBJ2-1; 8 bases are shared with TRBD2. CDR1 and CDR2 from the germline V gene are LNHNV and YYDKDF (reference sequence). The CDR3 has 16 residues. V lost 1 base and J lost 4; bases outside the gene matches: 6. In DNA form, the CDR3 reads TGTGCCACCAGCAGAGGCGAGACTAGCGATTACAATGAGCAGTTCTTC. Translated: CATSRGETSDYNEQFF.

The V and J genes are TRBV4-1 and TRBJ1-2; D is undetermined. Trimming left V 9 bases short and J 0 bases short, with 5 bases between. The CDR3 is made up of 11 amino acids. From germline, CDR1 is MGHRA and CDR2 YSYEKL. Here the CDR3 DNA reads TGCGCCAGTCGGGCTAACTATGGCTACACCTTC. Translation: CASRANYGYTF.

V usage is TRBV28 and J usage is TRBJ1-4, with 9 positions matching TRBD1. The CDR3 is made up of 13 amino acids. V dropped 6 bases and J dropped 8; count of bases not matched to a gene: 4. Germline-derived CDR1 and CDR2 are MDHEN and SYDVKM. The CDR3 DNA sequence: TGTGCCAGCAGGGACAGGGGTGGAGAAAAACTGTTTTTT. Translated: CASRDRGGEKLFF.

The chain has TRBV7-8 and TRBJ2-2, with unresolved D. The germline V and J ends were trimmed by 1 base and 3 bases, with 3 bases remaining between them. This CDR3 region has 13 residues. Germline lookup yields CDR1 SGHVS and CDR2 FQNEAQ. CDR3 coding DNA: TGTGCCAGCAGCTTAGTCGACACCGGGGAGCTGTTTTTT. Translation gives CASSLVDTGELFF. Full variable domain (rest looked up from reference TRBV7-8 and TRBJ2-2): GAGVSQSPRYKVAKRGQDVALRCDPISGHVSLFWYQQALGQGPEFLTYFQNEAQLDKSGLPSDRFFAERPEGSVSTLKIQRTQQEDSAVYLCASSLVDTGELFFGEGSRLTVL.

The chain recombines TRBV6-6 with TRBJ2-5; 7 bases map to TRBD2. The CDR3 runs to 15 residues. Trimming took 5 bases from V and 2 from J; bases not matched to a gene: 8. Germline values: CDR1 MNHNY, CDR2 SVGAGI (reference sequence). Here the CDR3 DNA reads TGTGCCAGCAGTACCCTGGGAGGGGTGCAAGAGACCCAGTACTTC. Residues: CASSTLGGVQETQYF.

The chain carries TRBV7-2 and TRBJ1-6, with D possibly matching TRBD1 (6 bases). Trimming stripped 5 bases from V and 4 bases from J, with 12 bases between. Per the germline V gene, CDR1 is SGHTA and CDR2 is FQGNSA. This CDR3 is built from 15 residues. The CDR3 is CASSPTGVYNSPLHF. In DNA form, the CDR3 reads TGTGCCAGCAGCCCGACAGGAGTTTATAATTCACCCCTCCACTTT.

This chain links TRBV28 with TRBJ2-7, with TRBD1 identical over 8 bases. V shed 7 bases and J 2 bases; nucleotides not matched to a gene: 10. The length of the CDR3 is 15 residues. CDR1 MDHEN and CDR2 SYDVKM come from the germline V gene. The CDR3 DNA reads TGTGCCAGCACCCCGGGGGACAGGACCACCTACGAGCAGTACTTC. Translating gives CASTPGDRTTYEQYF.

This clone was picked up one time. V usage is TRBV29-1 and J usage is TRBJ2-5, with TRBD1 matching over 9 bases. Per germline, CDR1 SQVTM and CDR2 ANQGSEA. The CDR3 contains 12 residues. The trim removed 7 bases at V and 2 bases at J, leaving 2 bases unmatched. This chain's CDR3 is CSGTGAQETQYF. CDR3 in DNA: TGCAGCGGGACAGGGGCACAAGAGACCCAGTACTTC.

The CDR3 DNA follows: TGTGCCAGCAGCTCCGGGACACCGGTGGAAGCTTTCTTT. Protein product: CASSSGTPVEAFF. The chain combines TRBV7-9 with TRBJ1-1; D might be TRBD1 (6 bases). There are 13 residues in the CDR3. Trimming removed 4 bases from V and 8 bases from J, with 14 bases in between. CDR1 is SEHNR and CDR2 is FQNEAQ in the germline V gene (reference sequence).

This chain uses TRBV5-8 with TRBJ2-3; TRBD1 matches at 9 bases. The CDR3 consists of 15 residues. The junction had 1 base not matched to a gene; V was cut back by 1 base and J by 1 base. Germline V gene sequence: CDR1 SGHTS, CDR2 YDEGEE. The CDR3 DNA reads as TGTGCCAGCAGCTTGTGGACAGGGGGCACAGATACGCAGTATTTT. Its protein is CASSLWTGGTDTQYF.

V gene TRBV5-4 combines with J gene TRBJ1-4, with D tentatively TRBD1 (6 bases). CDR1 is SGHNT, CDR2 YYREEE, per germline (reference sequence). The CDR3 spans 16 residues. With 4 bases removed from V and 6 bases from J, the gap between germline ends came to 19 bases. CDR3 in amino acids: CASSQNVGRGDEKLFF. The CDR3 DNA follows: TGTGCCAGCAGCCAAAACGTCGGCAGGGGCGATGAAAAACTGTTTTTT.

This CDR3 is CASRTTGGTDTQYF. In nucleotides, the CDR3 is TGCGCCAGCAGGACAACAGGCGGCACAGATACGCAGTATTTT. The chain has TRBV5-1 and TRBJ2-3; D possibly corresponds to TRBD1 (5 bases). CDR1 and CDR2 (germline): SGHRS, YFSETQ. V lost 5 bases to trimming and J lost 1 base, with 11 bases between them. The CDR3 totals 14 residues.

The CDR3 protein is CASSPLAGRLNTDTQYF. The DNA of the CDR3 is TGCGCCAGCAGCCCCCTCGCGGGCAGGTTGAACACAGATACGCAGTATTTT. The chain carries TRBV5-1 and TRBJ2-3, with D possibly TRBD2 on 5 matching bases. From germline, CDR1 is SGHRS and CDR2 YFSETQ. Deletions cut 4 bases from V and 2 bases from J, with 20 bases between. CDR3 length equals 17 residues.

The gene calls are TRBV4-2 and TRBJ1-1, with 11 bases lining up with TRBD1. The CDR3 is 15 residues long. CDR1 is LGHNA, CDR2 YNFKEQ, per germline. The trim removed 0 bases at V and 11 bases at J, leaving 8 bases unmatched. Written as DNA, the CDR3 is TGTGCCAGCAGCCAAGACCCCCGGGACAGGGGGGAGGCTTTCTTT. Its translation is CASSQDPRDRGEAFF.

The J gene is TRBJ1-3, the V gene TRBV7-9; maybe TRBD1 (6 bases). V was cut by 4 bases and J by 4 bases, with 11 bases left in between. The CDR3 spans 14 residues. The germline V gene encodes CDR1 SEHNR and CDR2 FQNEAQ (reference sequence). The CDR3 sequence is CASSSGTYGNTIYF. DNA for the CDR3: TGTGCCAGCAGCTCCGGGACATACGGAAACACCATATATTTT.

V is TRBV28 and J is TRBJ1-1; D unresolved. V was cut by 6 bases and J by 0 bases, with 8 bases left in between. This CDR3 region has 13 residues. Germline V gives CDR1 MDHEN, CDR2 SYDVKM. The CDR3 DNA reads as TGTGCCAGCAGATCCCCCATGAACACTGAAGCTTTCTTT. The encoded protein is CASRSPMNTEAFF.

This chain joins TRBV6-1 and TRBJ2-7; TRBD2 aligns across 7 bases. The germline gives CDR1 MNHNS, CDR2 SASEGT. The CDR3 covers 15 residues. The ends lost 4 bases at V and 6 bases at J; junction bases unmatched: 12. The CDR3 loop reads CASSGLAIGVPEQYF. In DNA, the CDR3 is TGTGCCAGCAGTGGACTAGCTATAGGGGTGCCCGAGCAGTACTTC.

The chain combines TRBV19 with TRBJ1-5, with D perhaps matching TRBD1 (6 bases). Trimming cost V 7 bases and J 1 base, with 8 bases left between them. Germline lookup yields CDR1 LNHDA and CDR2 SQIVND (reference sequence). The CDR3 consists of 13 residues. The CDR3 region is CASTDRSNQPQHF. The CDR3 coding sequence is TGTGCCAGTACCGACAGGAGCAATCAGCCCCAGCATTTT.

The genes are TRBV28 and TRBJ2-5; D may be TRBD1 (6 bases). Germline V gene sequence: CDR1 MDHEN, CDR2 SYDVKM. The CDR3 consists of 13 residues. V lost 2 bases to trimming and J lost 3 bases, with 7 bases between them. CDR3 in DNA: TGTGCCAGCAGTTTAGGACAGAAAGAGACCCAGTACTTC. Residues: CASSLGQKETQYF. The entire variable domain, with the rest obtained from reference TRBV28 and TRBJ2-5, is as follows: DVKVTQSSRYLVKRTGEKVFLECVQDMDHENMFWYRQDPGLGLRLIYFSYDVKMKEKGDIPEGYSVSREKKERFSLILESASTNQTSMYLCASSLGQKETQYFGPGTRLLVL.